Listed below are T cell receptor beta chains from one sample, sequenced in a study of cytomegalovirus exposure and HLA in healthy donors. Clones were sequenced by immunoSEQ multiplex PCR, and TCRdb holds only the in-frame ones, with some missing. The table includes under 200,000 clones, roughly 74% detected once. The sample comprised PBMCs. The receptors come from a middle-aged woman in good health and CMV-seropositive. Each CDR3 is given with its conserved first and last residue. A D gene is named only where the DNA matches it firmly. The listing skips clone size in some rows; elsewhere it reads once, few, many or a size class.

d_call j_call clone_size v_call cdr3_aa cdr3_nt
TRBD1 TRBJ1-1 - TRBV6-6 CASSVDRVTEAFF TGTGCCAGCAGTGTGGACAGGGTAACTGAAGCTTTCTTT
TRBD2 TRBJ2-1 - TRBV30 CAWSRLAVAGEQFF TGTGCCTGGAGTAGGCTAGCGGTGGCGGGTGAGCAGTTCTTC
TRBD2 TRBJ2-3 - TRBV19 CASSQRELTDTQYF TGTGCCAGTAGTCAGCGGGAGTTGACAGATACGCAGTATTTT
TRBD2 TRBJ2-7 - TRBV5-4 CASSLGTSGSYEQYF TGTGCCAGCAGCTTGGGGACTAGCGGTTCCTACGAGCAGTACTTC
- TRBJ2-4 - TRBV19 CASRPLGGTEDIQYF TGTGCCAGTAGACCCCTGGGGGGAACGGAGGACATTCAGTACTTC
- TRBJ2-1 - TRBV10-2 CASSGLTGKRYNEQFF TGCGCCAGCAGTGGCCTAACAGGAAAGAGATACAATGAGCAGTTCTTC
- TRBJ1-3 - TRBV18 CASSPAGRSGNTIYF TGTGCCAGCTCACCAGCAGGTCGCTCTGGAAACACCATATATTTT
TRBD1 TRBJ1-1 - TRBV28 CASSLGQGAFF TGTGCCAGCTCTTTAGGACAGGGAGCTTTCTTT
TRBD2 TRBJ2-2 few TRBV27 CASSKLAGTNTGELFF TGTGCCAGCAGTAAACTAGCGGGAACGAACACCGGGGAGCTGTTTTTT
- TRBJ1-5 - TRBV2 CASPCGEPQHF TGTGCCAGCCCATGCGGGGAACCCCAGCATTTT
TRBD1 TRBJ2-7 few TRBV28 CASSLLTGGQYF TGTGCCAGCAGTTTACTCACAGGGGGGCAGTACTTC
- TRBJ2-7 - TRBV5-1 CASSLGAGHYEQYF TGCGCCAGCAGCTTGGGTGCGGGCCACTACGAGCAGTACTTC
TRBD2 TRBJ2-7 - TRBV5-8 CASSLFAGVEQYF TGTGCCAGCAGCTTGTTTGCGGGAGTTGAGCAGTACTTC
- TRBJ1-2 - TRBV18 CASSPSARGDGYTF TGTGCCAGCTCACCGAGCGCCAGGGGAGACGGCTACACCTTC
TRBD2 TRBJ2-1 - TRBV5-1 CASSLESSGRSEQFF TGCGCCAGCAGCTTGGAGTCTAGCGGGAGAAGTGAGCAGTTCTTC
TRBD1 TRBJ2-1 - TRBV28 CASSETPGQGPYNEQFF TGTGCCAGCAGTGAGACTCCGGGACAGGGGCCCTACAATGAGCAGTTCTTC
TRBD2 TRBJ2-1 - TRBV11-2 CASSLGTSGRSYNEQFF TGTGCCAGCAGCTTAGGGACTAGCGGGAGGTCCTACAATGAGCAGTTCTTC
TRBD2 TRBJ2-1 - TRBV4-3 CASSQDWREEYNEQFF TGCGCCAGCAGCCAAGATTGGCGGGAGGAATACAATGAGCAGTTCTTC
TRBD1 TRBJ2-7 few TRBV28 CASSSVPGQGHYEQYF TGTGCCAGCAGTTCAGTACCGGGACAGGGGCATTACGAGCAGTACTTC
- TRBJ2-7 few TRBV7-9 CASSLAPTVSYEQYF TGTGCCAGCAGCTTAGCCCCGACAGTATCCTACGAGCAGTACTTC
TRBD1 TRBJ1-5 - TRBV27 CASRDRADQPQHF TGTGCCAGCCGGGACAGGGCCGATCAGCCCCAGCATTTT
TRBD1 TRBJ1-1 - TRBV14 CASSRTRRDRGRHTEAFF TGTGCCAGCAGCCGCACCCGGAGGGACAGGGGGCGTCACACTGAAGCTTTCTTT
- TRBJ1-3 - TRBV28 CASSTPGFAGNTIYF TGTGCCAGCAGCACTCCAGGGTTTGCTGGAAACACCATATATTTT
- TRBJ1-1 - TRBV28 CASSSTAFQAFF TGTGCCAGCAGTTCTACAGCTTTCCAAGCTTTCTTT
TRBD1 TRBJ2-1 - TRBV6-5 CASSPDRGPHNEQFF TGTGCCAGCAGTCCCGACAGGGGGCCTCACAATGAGCAGTTCTTC
TRBD1 TRBJ1-1 - TRBV7-9 CASGLTGGTNTEAFF TGTGCCAGCGGGCTTACAGGGGGCACGAACACTGAAGCTTTCTTT
TRBD1 TRBJ1-6 - TRBV6-5 CASSADRDGSPLHF TGTGCCAGCAGTGCAGACAGGGATGGCTCACCCCTCCACTTT
TRBD2 TRBJ2-5 - TRBV5-1 CASSLALAGGTETQYF TGCGCCAGCAGCTTGGCCTTAGCGGGAGGTACGGAGACCCAGTACTTC
- TRBJ1-1 - TRBV20-1 CSASLSGSAFF TGCAGTGCTAGTTTATCGGGATCAGCTTTCTTT
- TRBJ2-7 - TRBV7-3 CASSPEGYREQYF TGTGCCAGCAGCCCCGAAGGGTACAGGGAGCAGTACTTC
- TRBJ1-3 - TRBV30 CAWSPPSPAIYF TGTGCCTGGAGTCCCCCCTCCCCGGCCATATATTTT
- TRBJ1-5 - TRBV15 CATSRGTVNQPQHF TGTGCCACCAGCAGAGGCACGGTCAATCAGCCCCAGCATTTT
- TRBJ2-7 few TRBV4-1 CASSQDTGYYEQYF TGCGCCAGCAGCCAAGATACCGGGTACTACGAGCAGTACTTC
TRBD1 TRBJ2-3 - TRBV11-3 CASSFRQGADTQYF TGTGCCAGCAGCTTTAGGCAGGGGGCAGATACGCAGTATTTT
- TRBJ1-1 - TRBV29-1 CSVDRLSGTEAFF TGCAGCGTTGACCGACTGTCTGGGACTGAAGCTTTCTTT
TRBD2 TRBJ2-1 - TRBV28 CASSLSGSSYNEQFF TGTGCCAGCAGTTTGAGCGGGAGCTCCTACAATGAGCAGTTCTTC
TRBD1 TRBJ2-7 - TRBV18 CASSQGQGSPYEQYF TGTGCCAGCTCGCAAGGACAGGGAAGTCCCTACGAGCAGTACTTC
- TRBJ1-4 - TRBV7-2 CASSLVPVATNEKLFF TGTGCCAGCAGCTTAGTTCCGGTTGCAACTAATGAAAAACTGTTTTTT
TRBD2 TRBJ2-3 - TRBV27 CASSPSTSGYTDTQYF TGTGCCAGCAGTCCTTCGACTAGCGGTTACACAGATACGCAGTATTTT
- TRBJ2-1 - TRBV4-1 CASSQDQRFGQFF TGCGCCAGCAGCCAAGATCAACGGTTTGGGCAGTTCTTC
- TRBJ1-3 - TRBV5-1 CASSLQESSSGNTIYF TGCGCCAGCAGCTTGCAGGAATCCAGCTCTGGAAACACCATATATTTT
TRBD2 TRBJ2-7 - TRBV5-4 CASNPTNYSSGRAGTDEQYF TGTGCCAGCAACCCTACAAACTACTCTAGCGGGAGGGCCGGCACCGACGAGCAGTACTTC
TRBD1 TRBJ2-2 - TRBV7-6 CASSLEGTGVTGELFF TGTGCCAGCAGCTTAGAAGGGACAGGGGTCACCGGGGAGCTGTTTTTT
TRBD2 TRBJ2-1 - TRBV7-3 CASSAMEGTSGSYNEQFF TGTGCCAGCAGCGCAATGGAGGGGACTAGCGGGAGCTACAATGAGCAGTTCTTC
TRBD2 TRBJ2-1 - TRBV7-8 CASSLGAGAYNEQFF TGTGCCAGCAGCTTAGGAGCGGGAGCTTACAATGAGCAGTTCTTC
TRBD1 TRBJ1-3 once TRBV28 CASSFSQGGGNTIYF TGTGCCAGCAGTTTTTCCCAGGGGGGTGGAAACACCATATATTTT
- TRBJ2-3 - TRBV7-2 CASSSPSFRRGDTQYF TGTGCCAGCAGCTCGCCTAGTTTTAGGCGTGGAGATACGCAGTATTTT
TRBD1 TRBJ2-1 - TRBV6-5 CASSRDRGLVNEQFF TGTGCCAGCAGCCGCGACAGGGGGCTCGTGAATGAGCAGTTCTTC